Below are 22 T cell receptor beta chains sequenced from a single sample in a study of beta chain features in type 1 diabetes. Expressed TCRB transcripts got sequenced, as all isolated RNA was reverse transcribed. Clones were sequenced by immunoSEQ multiplex PCR, and TCRdb holds only the in-frame ones, with some missing. This sample yields about 290,000 clones, of which under 8.5% are seen a single time; 1% belongs to the top ten. Material: central memory CD4+ T cells from blood. These receptor sequences come from a woman aged 18-35 years in good health.

This clone was seen many times. The genes are TRBV18 and TRBJ2-3, with D tentatively TRBD1 (5 bases). The CDR3 runs to 15 residues. Trimming stripped 2 bases from V and 4 bases from J, with 13 bases between. Germline lookup yields CDR1 KGHSH and CDR2 LQKENI. The CDR3 loop is CASSPYPGRADTQYF. Written as DNA, the CDR3 is TGTGCCAGCTCACCATATCCAGGGCGCGCAGATACGCAGTATTTT.

This clone showed up just a few times. The chain is built from TRBV7-8 and TRBJ2-2; TRBD1 aligns across 9 bases. V trimming: 2 bases; J trimming: 4 bases; junction bases outside the gene matches: 8. The CDR3 covers 17 residues. In germline, CDR1 is SGHVS, CDR2 FQNEAQ. CDR3 in amino acids: CASSLTRDRVLTGELFF. The DNA for the CDR3 is TGTGCCAGCAGCTTAACCCGGGACAGGGTTCTCACCGGGGAGCTGTTTTTT.

This CDR3 reads CSALGGVKGNEQFF. The DNA for the CDR3 is TGCAGCGCCCTGGGAGGGGTTAAAGGCAATGAGCAGTTCTTC. The chain employs TRBV29-1 and TRBJ2-1; TRBD2 matches 7 bases. The CDR3 runs 14 residues. CDR1 and CDR2 (germline): SQVTM, ANQGSEA. Germline trimming cut 7 bases from V and 6 bases from J; bases unmatched to any gene: 12.

The chain has TRBV29-1 and TRBJ2-1; D assignment may be TRBD1 or TRBD2 (6 bases each). This CDR3 comprises 14 residues. Germline V gene lookup returns CDR1 SQVTM and CDR2 ANQGSEA. Trimming cost V 6 bases and J 7 bases, with 19 bases left between them. This CDR3 reads CSVAGTGLVNEQFF. In DNA, the CDR3 is TGCAGCGTGGCGGGAACAGGGTTGGTAAATGAGCAGTTCTTC.

J is TRBJ1-2 and V is TRBV29-1, with D unclear. V dropped 7 bases and J dropped 8 bases, with 14 bases sitting between them. This CDR3 is 11 amino acids long. Germline V gives CDR1 SQVTM, CDR2 ANQGSEA. The CDR3 DNA reads as TGCAGCGGCGACTCGACGGAGGGCTACACCTTC. Translated: CSGDSTEGYTF.

In its sample, this clone was seen many times. The chain couples TRBV14 to TRBJ2-1, with a possible D match to TRBD2 (6 bases). V was shortened by 2 bases and J by 5 bases, with 13 bases between the two germline ends. The CDR3 covers 15 residues. Germline V gene sequence: CDR1 SGHDN, CDR2 FVKESK. The CDR3 sequence is CASSQLTAGNNEQFF. The CDR3 DNA reads as TGTGCCAGCAGCCAATTGACGGCGGGGAACAATGAGCAGTTCTTC.

This chain links TRBV6-5 with TRBJ1-6; perhaps TRBD1 as D (6 bases). CDR1 is MNHEY, CDR2 SVGAGI, per germline. The germline V and J ends were trimmed by 2 bases and 5 bases, with 13 bases remaining between them. This CDR3 has 16 residues. CDR3: CASSYEGNRDNSPLHF. CDR3 nucleotides: TGTGCCAGCAGTTACGAGGGGAACAGGGATAATTCACCCCTCCACTTT.

The chain employs TRBV4-1 and TRBJ2-2; D not resolved. CDR3 length: 15 residues. V lost 2 bases, J lost 2 bases, and 9 bases lay in between. From germline, CDR1 is MGHRA and CDR2 YSYEKL. CDR3: CASSQHPSNTGELFF. The CDR3 coding sequence is TGCGCCAGCAGCCAACATCCCAGCAACACCGGGGAGCTGTTTTTT.

The genes are TRBV4-1 and TRBJ2-5; 10 bases agree with TRBD2. Trimming took 1 base from V and 4 from J; bases not matched to a gene: 3. Germline loops: CDR1 MGHRA, CDR2 YSYEKL. The CDR3 length is 15 residues. CDR3 protein: CASSQVSSGRETQYF. DNA for the CDR3: TGCGCCAGCAGCCAAGTTTCTAGCGGGAGAGAGACCCAGTACTTC.

This clone turned up a few times. The chain is built from TRBV2 and TRBJ2-7, with D uncertain. The CDR3 extends over 14 amino acids. Germline CDR1 is SNHLY and CDR2 is FYNNEI. V shed 5 bases and J shed 2 bases, with 13 bases lying between them. CDR3 residues: CASSFGTAPYEQYV. The DNA for the CDR3 is TGTGCCAGCAGTTTCGGAACCGCTCCCTACGAGCAGTACGTC.

A word on this clone: Within the sample, other DNA sequences also encode this same CDR3. The chain couples TRBV6-5 to TRBJ2-2, with no clear D. The CDR3 is 16 residues long. V was shortened by 0 bases and J by 3 bases, with 11 bases between the two germline ends. In germline, CDR1 is MNHEY, CDR2 SVGAGI. CDR3 region: CASSYSYRADTGELFF. The CDR3 nucleotides read TGTGCCAGCAGTTACTCGTACCGGGCAGACACCGGGGAGCTGTTTTTT.

This clone was counted between two and nine times. The rearrangement links TRBV29-1 to TRBJ2-3, with D unclear. Germline V CDR1 and CDR2: SQVTM, ANQGSEA. This CDR3 has 14 residues. The V end was cut by 3 bases, the J end by 1 base, with 11 bases between. The DNA for the CDR3 is TGCAGCGTTGATCGGGTACGGGGCACAGATACGCAGTATTTT. Encoded protein: CSVDRVRGTDTQYF.

The CDR3, as DNA: TGCGCCAGCAGCTTGCCGGACAGGTCGCAAGAGACCCAGTACTTC. Encoded protein: CASSLPDRSQETQYF. The chain recombines TRBV5-1 with TRBJ2-5; 7 bases are shared with TRBD1. V was pared by 1 base and J by 2 bases, with 5 bases of the junction left unmatched. Per the germline V gene, CDR1 is SGHRS and CDR2 is YFSETQ. The CDR3 has 15 amino acids. Complete variable domain (other parts from reference TRBV5-1 and TRBJ2-5): KAGVTQTPRYLIKTRGQQVTLSCSPISGHRSVSWYQQTPGQGLQFLFEYFSETQRNKGNFPGRFSGRQFSNSRSEMNVSTLELGDSALYLCASSLPDRSQETQYFGPGTRLLVL.

This clone was recorded a few times. The chain employs TRBV20-1 and TRBJ2-1, with D unresolved. Per germline, CDR1 DFQATT and CDR2 SNEGSKA (reference sequence). V lost 2 bases to trimming and J lost 7 bases, with 3 bases between them. CDR3 size: 10 residues. The CDR3 reads CSARRNEQFF. The CDR3 DNA is TGCAGTGCTAGACGAAATGAGCAGTTCTTC.

This clone has ten or more counts. This sequence joins TRBV28 and TRBJ2-7; D gene unclear. The V gene lost 4 bases and the J gene lost 4 bases, with 8 bases spanning the gap. Germline CDR1 is MDHEN and CDR2 is SYDVKM. The CDR3 is 12 amino acids. The CDR3 loop reads CASSSTKYEQYV. The DNA of the CDR3 is TGTGCCAGCAGTTCGACAAAGTACGAGCAGTACGTC.

The rearrangement joins TRBV7-2 to TRBJ1-2; the D is unclear. The germline V and J ends were trimmed by 1 base and 5 bases, with 11 bases remaining between them. The CDR3 extends over 14 amino acids. The germline CDR1 and CDR2 sequences are SGHTA and FQGNSA. The CDR3, as DNA: TGTGCCAGCAGCTTAGTGGTTGGGGATTATGGCTACACCTTC. It is translated as CASSLVVGDYGYTF.

This clone was observed at least ten times. The genes are TRBV4-3 and TRBJ2-1, with D possibly being TRBD2 (5 bases). In germline, CDR1 is LGHNA, CDR2 YSLEER. There are 12 residues in the CDR3. Trimming took 0 bases from V and 8 from J, leaving 5 bases between them. Here the CDR3 reads CASSQEEDEQFF. CDR3 in DNA: TGCGCCAGCAGCCAAGAGGAGGATGAGCAGTTCTTC.

The chain links TRBV28 to TRBJ2-2; D might be TRBD2 (5 bases). Trimming removed 2 bases from V and 7 bases from J, with 5 bases in between. Germline CDR1 MDHEN, CDR2 SYDVKM. The CDR3 totals 12 residues. CDR3 loop: CASSLRGGELFF. Here the CDR3 DNA reads TGTGCCAGCAGTTTACGGGGCGGGGAGCTGTTTTTT. Variable domain in full (rest from reference TRBV28 and TRBJ2-2): DVKVTQSSRYLVKRTGEKVFLECVQDMDHENMFWYRQDPGLGLRLIYFSYDVKMKEKGDIPEGYSVSREKKERFSLILESASTNQTSMYLCASSLRGGELFFGEGSRLTVL.

This clone was seen a few times. This chain joins TRBV6-6 and TRBJ1-2, with 8 bases lining up with TRBD1. The V gene end was trimmed by 0 bases and the J gene end by 8 bases; junction bases not matched to a gene: 8. CDR1 is MNHNY, CDR2 SVGAGI, per germline (reference sequence). The CDR3 runs 15 residues. The CDR3 bases are TGTGCCAGCAGTTACTCCGGGACAGGCGCCGGCGGCTACACCTTC. Its protein product is CASSYSGTGAGGYTF.

V and J are TRBV9 and TRBJ2-7; D perhaps matches TRBD2 (5 bases). The CDR3 has 14 amino acids. Germline assignment: CDR1 SGDLS and CDR2 YYNGEE. V dropped 0 bases and J dropped 1 base, with 8 bases sitting between them. The CDR3 bases are TGTGCCAGCAGCGTAGGGGAGCCTTCCTACGAGCAGTACTTC. It specifies CASSVGEPSYEQYF.

The V and J genes are TRBV5-6 and TRBJ2-5; 7 bases line up with TRBD1. The J call is doubtful: the DNA matches TRBJ2-7 better. The CDR3 is 13 residues long. Germline-derived CDR1 and CDR2 are SGHDT and YYEEEE. This CDR3 reads CASSPRDSYEQYF. CDR3 in DNA: TGTGCCAGCAGCCCCCGGGACAGCTACGAGCAGTACTTC.

The chain links TRBV30 to TRBJ2-6, with a possible D match to TRBD2 (6 bases). CDR3 length: 15 residues. Trimming removed 4 bases from V and 5 bases from J, with 15 bases in between. CDR1 and CDR2 (germline): GTSNPN, SVGIG (reference sequence). The CDR3 is CAWTKVGGRANVLTF. CDR3 nucleotide sequence: TGTGCCTGGACAAAAGTGGGAGGAAGGGCCAACGTCCTGACTTTC.